The present entry profiles one T cell receptor (beta chain) with its context. As yet, its antigen is unknown. These data come from a study of PD-L1 blockade in urothelial cancer. Study observations and caveats: Patients who had durable benefit saw their tumor-associated blood clones expand more at 3 weeks.

Repertoires were generated with immunoSEQ multiplex PCR, while TCRdb's copy carries only in-frame clones and drops some. This repertoire shows about 69,000 clones, roughly nine tenths found once; its top ten account for approximately 3.2%. Germline V gene data show CDR1 as MDHEN and CDR2 as SYDVKM. CDR3 length equals 11 residues. V was trimmed by 5 bases and J by 4 bases, leaving 6 bases between them. This specimen was PBMCs, taken around atezolizumab (anti-PD-L1) treatment. The chain has TRBV28 and TRBJ2-7; a weak D match, TRBD1 (5 bases). This TCR derives from a man between 60 and 70 years old with urothelial cancer. CDR3 amino acids: CASSHRYEQYF. CDR3 nucleotide sequence: TGTGCCAGCAGTCACAGGTACGAGCAGTACTTC.